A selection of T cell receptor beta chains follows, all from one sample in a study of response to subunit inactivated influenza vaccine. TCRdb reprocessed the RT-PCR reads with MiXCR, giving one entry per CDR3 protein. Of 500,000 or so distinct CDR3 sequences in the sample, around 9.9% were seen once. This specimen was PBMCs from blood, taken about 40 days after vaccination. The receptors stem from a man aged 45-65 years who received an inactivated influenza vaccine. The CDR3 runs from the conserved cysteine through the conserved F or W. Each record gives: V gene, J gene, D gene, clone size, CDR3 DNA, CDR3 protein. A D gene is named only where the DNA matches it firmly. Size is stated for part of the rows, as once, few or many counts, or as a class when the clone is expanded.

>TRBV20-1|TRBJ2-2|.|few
TGCAGTGCTAGAGATCCGGGGGCGCCTGGGGAGCTGTTTTTT
CSARDPGAPGELFF
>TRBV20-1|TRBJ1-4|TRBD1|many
TGCAGTGCTAGAATATTTGGACAGGGGAACGAAAAACTGTTTTTT
CSARIFGQGNEKLFF
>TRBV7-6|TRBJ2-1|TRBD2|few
TGTGCCAGCAGCTTAGCCCGGGCGGGAGTTCTCTACAATGAGCAGTTCTTC
CASSLARAGVLYNEQFF
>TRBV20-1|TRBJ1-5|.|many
TGCAGTGCTAGTATGCAGGGGATCGGGGGCAATCAGCCCCAGCATTTT
CSASMQGIGGNQPQHF
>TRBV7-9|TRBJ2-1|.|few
TGTGCCAGCAGCTCAAAACGAACCCACAATGAGCAGTTCTTC
CASSSKRTHNEQFF
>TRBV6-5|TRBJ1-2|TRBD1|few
TGTGCCAGCAGCTCCTCGAGGACAGGGGTACCGGGGGGCTATGGCTACACCTTC
CASSSSRTGVPGGYGYTF
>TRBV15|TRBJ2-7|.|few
TGTGCCACCAGCAGAGAGAGATCCTACGAGCAGTACTTC
CATSRERSYEQYF
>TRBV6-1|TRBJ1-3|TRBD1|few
TGTGCCAGCAGTAGGACAGGCTACTCTGGAAACACCATATATTTT
CASSRTGYSGNTIYF
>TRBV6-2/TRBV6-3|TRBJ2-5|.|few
TGTGCCAGCGATCGGGGGGCGGAGACCCAGTACTTC
CASDRGAETQYF
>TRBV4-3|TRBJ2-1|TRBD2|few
TGCGCCAGCAGCCAAGGCGGATGGGGGGGGGAGCAGTTCTTC
CASSQGGWGGEQFF
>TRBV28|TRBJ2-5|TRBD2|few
TGTGCCAGCAGAGTTTTACGAGAGGGGACGCGGGGGGAGACCCAGTACTTC
CASRVLREGTRGETQYF
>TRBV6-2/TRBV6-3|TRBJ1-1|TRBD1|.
TGTGCCAGCAGGAACCTCAGGGGGAGCACTGAAGCTTTCTTT
CASRNLRGSTEAFF
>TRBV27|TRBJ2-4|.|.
TGTGCCAGCAGTTTCCGCTCCAGGGTAAACATTCAGTACTTC
CASSFRSRVNIQYF
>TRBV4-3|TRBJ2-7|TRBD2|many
TGCGCCAGCAGCCAAGATGGGGCGATTGGACTAGCGGGACCCCCCAACGAGCAGTACTTC
CASSQDGAIGLAGPPNEQYF
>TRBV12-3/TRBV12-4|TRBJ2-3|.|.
TGTGCCAGCAGTTCTTCTATGACAGATACGCAGTATTTT
CASSSSMTDTQYF
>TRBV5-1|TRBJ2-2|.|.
TGCGCCAGCAGCTTGTTTGGCGGGGAGAACACCGGGGAGCTGTTTTTT
CASSLFGGENTGELFF
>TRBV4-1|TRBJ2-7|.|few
TGCGCCAGCAGTCACTCCCCCCAGTACGAGCAGTACTTC
CASSHSPQYEQYF
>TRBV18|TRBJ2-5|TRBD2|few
TGTGCCAGCTCACCACCGAGCGGGGCTCCTGAGACCCAGTACTTC
CASSPPSGAPETQYF
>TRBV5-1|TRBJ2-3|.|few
TGCGCCAGCAGCTTGGGAGTTGGGACACCGAGCACAGATACGCAGTATTTT
CASSLGVGTPSTDTQYF